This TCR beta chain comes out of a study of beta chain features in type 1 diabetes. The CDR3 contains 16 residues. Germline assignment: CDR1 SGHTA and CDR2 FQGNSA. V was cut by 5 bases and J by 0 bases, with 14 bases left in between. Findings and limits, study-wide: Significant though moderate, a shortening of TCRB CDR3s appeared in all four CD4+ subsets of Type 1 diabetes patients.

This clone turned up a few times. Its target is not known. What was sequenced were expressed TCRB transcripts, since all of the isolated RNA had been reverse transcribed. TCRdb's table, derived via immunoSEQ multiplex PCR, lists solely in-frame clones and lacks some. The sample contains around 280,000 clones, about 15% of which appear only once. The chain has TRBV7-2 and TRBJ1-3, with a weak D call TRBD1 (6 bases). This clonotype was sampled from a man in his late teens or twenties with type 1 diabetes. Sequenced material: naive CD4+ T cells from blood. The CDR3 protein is CASSPDSLNSGNTIYF. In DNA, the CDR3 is TGTGCCAGCAGCCCGGACAGCCTAAACTCTGGAAACACCATATATTTT.